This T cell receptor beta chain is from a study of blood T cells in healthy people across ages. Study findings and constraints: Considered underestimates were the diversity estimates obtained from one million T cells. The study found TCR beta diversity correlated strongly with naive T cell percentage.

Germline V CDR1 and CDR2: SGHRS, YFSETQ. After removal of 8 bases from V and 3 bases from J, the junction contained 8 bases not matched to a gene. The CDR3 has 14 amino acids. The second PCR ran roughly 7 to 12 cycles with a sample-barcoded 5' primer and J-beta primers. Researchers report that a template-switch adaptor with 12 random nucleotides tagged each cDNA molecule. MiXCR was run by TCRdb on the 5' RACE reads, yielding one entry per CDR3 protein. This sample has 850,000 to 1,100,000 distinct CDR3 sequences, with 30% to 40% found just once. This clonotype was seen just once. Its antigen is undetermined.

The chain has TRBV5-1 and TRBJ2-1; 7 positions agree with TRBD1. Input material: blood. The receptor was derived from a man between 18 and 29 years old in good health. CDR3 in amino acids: CASKIGTVYNEQFF. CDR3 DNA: TGCGCCAGTAAGATCGGGACAGTCTACAATGAGCAGTTCTTC.